A selection of T cell receptor beta chains follows, all from one sample in a study of radiotherapy plus CTLA-4 blockade in lung cancer. Some clones are missing from TCRdb's copy, which holds only in-frame ones; the method was immunoSEQ multiplex PCR. The sample shows 85,000 to 95,000 clones, around 83% of them seen only once. This specimen was peripheral blood, taken from a patient treated with radiotherapy plus ipilimumab. The receptors shown here come from a human donor with non-small cell lung cancer that progressed on radiotherapy plus ipilimumab. Both conserved end residues are part of each CDR3. Fields, in order: CDR3 protein, CDR3 DNA, V gene, J gene, clone size, D gene. A D gene is named only where the DNA matches it firmly. The listing skips clone size in some rows; elsewhere it reads once, few, many or a size class.

CAIRGLAEVNTGELFF	TGTGCCATCAGGGGACTAGCGGAGGTCAACACCGGGGAGCTGTTTTTT	TRBV10-3	TRBJ2-2	.	TRBD2
CASSFSPAGVGEQYF	TGCGCCAGCAGCTTTAGTCCAGCGGGAGTCGGCGAGCAGTACTTC	TRBV5-1	TRBJ2-7	.	TRBD2
CASSAGSGGPPYEQYF	TGCGCCAGCAGTGCAGGCTCGGGAGGGCCTCCCTACGAGCAGTACTTC	TRBV10-2	TRBJ2-7	once	TRBD2
CAIRSSLTGANVLTF	TGTGCCATCCGGTCCAGTTTAACTGGGGCCAACGTCCTGACTTTC	TRBV10-3	TRBJ2-6	.	.
CASSLDSPGSYGYTF	TGTGCCAGCAGCTTAGATAGCCCGGGGAGCTATGGCTACACCTTC	TRBV11-2	TRBJ1-2	.	.
CASSRNTGELFF	TGTGCCAGCAGCCGAAACACCGGGGAGCTGTTTTTT	TRBV6-5	TRBJ2-2	once	.
CASSIAAETQYF	TGTGCCAGCAGCATAGCAGCAGAGACCCAGTACTTC	TRBV7-6	TRBJ2-5	.	.
CASSMGDNPSEAFF	TGTGCCAGTAGTATGGGGGACAATCCTTCTGAAGCTTTCTTT	TRBV19	TRBJ1-1	.	.
CASSLGGSSYNEQFF	TGTGCCAGCAGTTTAGGGGGTAGCTCCTACAATGAGCAGTTCTTC	TRBV28	TRBJ2-1	.	.
CAISGESNEKLFF	TGTGCCATCAGTGGGGAGTCTAATGAAAAACTGTTTTTT	TRBV10-3	TRBJ1-4	.	.
CASRDPPGQGNYGYTF	TGTGCCAGCAGAGACCCTCCGGGACAGGGGAACTATGGCTACACCTTC	TRBV28	TRBJ1-2	.	TRBD1
CASSNPGLGGETQYF	TGTGCCAGCAGTAATCCGGGACTGGGGGGGGAGACCCAGTACTTC	TRBV6-5	TRBJ2-5	.	TRBD2
CAWSLLRWGQIGKSGANVLTF	TGTGCCTGGAGTTTGTTGCGTTGGGGACAGATCGGCAAATCTGGGGCCAACGTCCTGACTTTC	TRBV30	TRBJ2-6	.	TRBD1
CASSYPAPSGYNEQFF	TGTGCCAGCAGTTACCCTGCCCCTTCCGGGTACAATGAGCAGTTCTTC	TRBV6-5	TRBJ2-1	.	.
CASSEGTSGRSRDTQYF	TGTGCCAGCAGCGAAGGGACTAGCGGGAGAAGCAGGGATACGCAGTATTTT	TRBV5-4	TRBJ2-3	few	TRBD2
CASSLGGVNTEAFF	TGCGCCAGCAGCTTGGGAGGGGTGAACACTGAAGCTTTCTTT	TRBV5-1	TRBJ1-1	few	.
CASSSLAAYEQYF	TGTGCCAGCAGCTCCCTAGCGGCCTACGAGCAGTACTTC	TRBV7-2	TRBJ2-7	many	TRBD2
CASSDILTVTDTQYF	TGTGCCAGCAGTGACATTCTAACTGTCACAGATACGCAGTATTTT	TRBV6-1	TRBJ2-3	once	.
CASSRPGQASTF	TGTGCCAGCAGCAGGCCGGGACAGGCCTCCACCTTC	TRBV7-9	TRBJ1-2	.	TRBD1
CASSLERTAPGNTIYF	TGTGCCAGCAGCTTAGAAAGGACGGCTCCTGGAAACACCATATATTTT	TRBV11-1	TRBJ1-3	few	.
CASIPPGTYGYTF	TGTGCCAGCATTCCTCCGGGAACATATGGCTACACCTTC	TRBV28	TRBJ1-2	.	.
CASSLSAPGLAQRNNEQFF	TGTGCCAGCAGTTTATCGGCCCCGGGACTAGCCCAGCGAAACAATGAGCAGTTCTTC	TRBV27	TRBJ2-1	.	TRBD2
CASSSPGPYEQFF	TGTGCCAGCAGTTCTCCCGGGCCTTACGAGCAGTTCTTC	TRBV28	TRBJ2-1	.	.
CASRGRGGGDEKLFF	TGCGCCAGCAGAGGTAGAGGAGGGGGGGATGAAAAACTGTTTTTT	TRBV10-1	TRBJ1-4	.	.
CASSYTGDDNQPQHF	TGTGCCAGCAGTTACACAGGGGATGATAATCAGCCCCAGCATTTT	TRBV6-5	TRBJ1-5	.	TRBD1
CASSQVQRTGELFF	TGTGCCAGCAGCCAAGTTCAGCGGACCGGGGAGCTGTTTTTT	TRBV7-9	TRBJ2-2	.	.
CASSLLGQGNGYTF	TGTGCCAGCAGCCTCTTGGGACAGGGCAATGGCTACACCTTC	TRBV14	TRBJ1-2	.	TRBD1
CASSSSTGRSVGYTF	TGTGCCAGCAGCTCGTCCACAGGGAGGAGCGTTGGTTACACCTTC	TRBV7-9	TRBJ1-2	.	.
CSVVVYTQYF	TGCAGCGTTGTCGTATATACGCAGTATTTT	TRBV29-1	TRBJ2-3	.	.
CASSPQGRQETQYF	TGTGCCAGCAGCCCACAGGGAAGGCAAGAGACCCAGTACTTC	TRBV11-2	TRBJ2-5	.	.
CASSQVELGGYEQYF	TGCGCCAGCAGCCAAGTTGAACTGGGAGGCTACGAGCAGTACTTC	TRBV4-1	TRBJ2-7	few	.
CASSPGPSGNTIYF	TGTGCCAGCAGCCCCGGGCCCTCTGGAAACACCATATATTTT	TRBV7-2	TRBJ1-3	.	.
CASSQESQRHNEQFF	TGTGCCAGCAGCCAAGAATCCCAGCGGCACAATGAGCAGTTCTTC	TRBV4-2	TRBJ2-1	once	.
CASSNPENTEAFF	TGTGCCAGCAGCAACCCTGAGAACACTGAAGCTTTCTTT	TRBV9	TRBJ1-1	.	.
CASSQAPRASGHTGELFF	TGCGCCAGCAGCCAAGCTCCACGGGCTAGCGGACACACCGGGGAGCTGTTTTTT	TRBV4-1	TRBJ2-2	once	TRBD2
CASTKLPGQPQHF	TGTGCCAGCACCAAATTGCCCGGTCAGCCCCAGCATTTT	TRBV5-8	TRBJ1-5	.	.
CASSLVGPVGGELFF	TGCGCCAGCAGCTTAGTTGGACCTGTTGGCGGGGAGCTGTTTTTT	TRBV5-1	TRBJ2-2	.	.
CAWSVGQHTQYF	TGTGCCTGGAGTGTAGGCCAGCATACGCAGTATTTT	TRBV30	TRBJ2-3	.	.
CASSFSGLGLNYGYTF	TGTGCCAGCAGTTTTTCGGGATTGGGTCTTAACTATGGCTACACCTTC	TRBV27	TRBJ1-2	once	.
CASSVSGGIQETQYF	TGTGCCAGCAGCGTATCGGGGGGTATCCAAGAGACCCAGTACTTC	TRBV9	TRBJ2-5	.	TRBD2
CASSRTGTNTGELFF	TGTGCCAGCAGCCGGACAGGGACCAACACCGGGGAGCTGTTTTTT	TRBV7-9	TRBJ2-2	once	TRBD1
CASMDALIGELFF	TGTGCCAGCATGGACGCCTTAATTGGGGAGCTGTTTTTT	TRBV6-1	TRBJ2-2	.	.
CASSLLGQSSYNEQFF	TGTGCCAGCAGTTTATTGGGGCAGAGCTCCTACAATGAGCAGTTCTTC	TRBV27	TRBJ2-1	.	.
CASSYALGLENTEAFF	TGTGCCAGCAGTTACGCCCTCGGTCTAGAGAACACTGAAGCTTTCTTT	TRBV6-6	TRBJ1-1	once	.
CASSIVPSPTTDTQYF	TGTGCCAGTAGTATAGTCCCCAGCCCAACCACAGATACGCAGTATTTT	TRBV19	TRBJ2-3	.	.
CATGTGGSGNTIYF	TGTGCCACGGGGACAGGGGGCTCTGGAAACACCATATATTTT	TRBV27	TRBJ1-3	.	TRBD1
CASSLGTTMDTQYF	TGCGCCAGCAGCTTGGGCACAACCATGGATACGCAGTATTTT	TRBV5-1	TRBJ2-3	few	.
CAWSVSAGLYNEQFF	TGTGCCTGGAGTGTATCGGCGGGATTATACAATGAGCAGTTCTTC	TRBV30	TRBJ2-1	.	.
CASSVATDTQYF	TGTGCCAGCAGTGTCGCCACAGATACGCAGTATTTT	TRBV25-1	TRBJ2-3	few	.
CASSPREGAGTGELFF	TGTGCCAGCAGCCCCAGGGAGGGGGCTGGAACCGGGGAGCTGTTTTTT	TRBV11-2	TRBJ2-2	.	.
CASRRSGLTDTQYF	TGTGCCAGCAGACGCAGCGGACTCACAGATACGCAGTATTTT	TRBV2	TRBJ2-3	.	.
CASSGGTGYGYTF	TGCGCCAGCTCAGGAGGAACGGGCTATGGCTACACCTTC	TRBV5-1	TRBJ1-2	.	.
CASSEDGGYTF	TGTGCCAGCAGCGAAGACGGAGGCTACACCTTC	TRBV6-6	TRBJ1-2	.	.
CASSFSPGDLYTEAFF	TGTGCCAGCAGTTTCTCCCCTGGGGACTTATACACTGAAGCTTTCTTT	TRBV27	TRBJ1-1	.	.